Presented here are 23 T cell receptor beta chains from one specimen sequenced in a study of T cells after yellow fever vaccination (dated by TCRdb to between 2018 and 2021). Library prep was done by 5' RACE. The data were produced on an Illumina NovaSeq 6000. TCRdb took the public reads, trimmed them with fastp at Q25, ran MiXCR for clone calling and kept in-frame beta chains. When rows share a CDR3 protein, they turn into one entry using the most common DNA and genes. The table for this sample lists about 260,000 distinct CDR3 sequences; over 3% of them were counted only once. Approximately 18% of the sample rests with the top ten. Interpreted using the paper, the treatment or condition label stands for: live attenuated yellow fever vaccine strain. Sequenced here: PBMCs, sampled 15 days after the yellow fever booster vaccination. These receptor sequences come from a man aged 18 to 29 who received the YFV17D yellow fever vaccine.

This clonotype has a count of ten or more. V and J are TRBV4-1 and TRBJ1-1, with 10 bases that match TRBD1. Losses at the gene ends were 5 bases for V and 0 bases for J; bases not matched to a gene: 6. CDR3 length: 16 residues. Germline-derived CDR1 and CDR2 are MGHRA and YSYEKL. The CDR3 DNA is TGCGCCAGCAGCTCGTCGGGACAGGGGTTGAACACTGAAGCTTTCTTT. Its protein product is CASSSSGQGLNTEAFF.

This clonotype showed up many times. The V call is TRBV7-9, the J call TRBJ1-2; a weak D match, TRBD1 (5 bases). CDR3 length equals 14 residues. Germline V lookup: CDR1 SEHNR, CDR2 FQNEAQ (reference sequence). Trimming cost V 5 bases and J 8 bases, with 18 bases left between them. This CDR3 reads CASSQTVRGGGYTF. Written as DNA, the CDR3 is TGTGCCAGCAGCCAGACAGTGCGTGGTGGGGGCTACACCTTC.

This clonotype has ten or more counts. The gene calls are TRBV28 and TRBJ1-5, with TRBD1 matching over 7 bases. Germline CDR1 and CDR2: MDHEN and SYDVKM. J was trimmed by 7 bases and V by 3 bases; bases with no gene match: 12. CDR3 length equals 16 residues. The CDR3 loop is CASSFTGALRGQPQHF. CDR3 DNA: TGTGCCAGCAGTTTCACAGGGGCTTTAAGAGGGCAGCCCCAGCATTTT.

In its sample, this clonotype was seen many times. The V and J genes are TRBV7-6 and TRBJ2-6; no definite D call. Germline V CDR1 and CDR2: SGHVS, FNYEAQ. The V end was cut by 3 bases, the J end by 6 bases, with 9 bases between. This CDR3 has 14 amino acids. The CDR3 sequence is CASSFQTTANVLTF. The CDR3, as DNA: TGTGCCAGCAGCTTTCAGACGACGGCCAACGTCCTGACTTTC.

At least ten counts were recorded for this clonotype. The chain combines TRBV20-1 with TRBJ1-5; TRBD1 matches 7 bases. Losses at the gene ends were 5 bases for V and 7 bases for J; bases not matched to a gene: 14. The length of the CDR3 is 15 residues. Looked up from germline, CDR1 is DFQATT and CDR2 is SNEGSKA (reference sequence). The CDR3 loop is CSARPQGRVVQPQHF. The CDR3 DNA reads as TGCAGTGCTCGCCCACAGGGGCGGGTGGTACAGCCCCAGCATTTT.

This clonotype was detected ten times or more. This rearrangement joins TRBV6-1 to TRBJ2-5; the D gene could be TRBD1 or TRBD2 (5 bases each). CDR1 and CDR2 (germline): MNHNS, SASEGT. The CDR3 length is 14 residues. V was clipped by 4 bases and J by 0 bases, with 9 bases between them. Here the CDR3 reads CASSAGPDQETQYF. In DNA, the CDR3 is TGTGCCAGCAGTGCGGGACCCGACCAAGAGACCCAGTACTTC.

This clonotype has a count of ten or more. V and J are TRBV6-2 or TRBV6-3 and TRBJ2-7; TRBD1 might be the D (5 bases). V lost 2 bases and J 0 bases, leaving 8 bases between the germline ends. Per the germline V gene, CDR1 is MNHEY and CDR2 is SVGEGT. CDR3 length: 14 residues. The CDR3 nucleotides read TGTGCCAGCAGTTACCCGACAGACTCCTACGAGCAGTACTTC. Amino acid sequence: CASSYPTDSYEQYF.

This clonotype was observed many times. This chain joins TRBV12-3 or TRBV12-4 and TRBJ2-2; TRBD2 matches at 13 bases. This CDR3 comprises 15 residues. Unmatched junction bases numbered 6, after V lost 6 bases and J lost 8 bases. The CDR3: CASRGTSGAGGELFF. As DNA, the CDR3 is TGTGCCAGCAGGGGGACTAGCGGGGCAGGAGGGGAGCTGTTTTTT.

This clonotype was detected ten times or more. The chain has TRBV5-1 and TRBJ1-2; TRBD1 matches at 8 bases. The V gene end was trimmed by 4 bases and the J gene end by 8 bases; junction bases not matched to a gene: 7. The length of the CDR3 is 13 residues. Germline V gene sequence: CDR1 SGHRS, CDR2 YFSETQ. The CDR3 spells CASSDQGARGYTF. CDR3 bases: TGCGCCAGCAGCGATCAGGGGGCGCGGGGCTACACCTTC.

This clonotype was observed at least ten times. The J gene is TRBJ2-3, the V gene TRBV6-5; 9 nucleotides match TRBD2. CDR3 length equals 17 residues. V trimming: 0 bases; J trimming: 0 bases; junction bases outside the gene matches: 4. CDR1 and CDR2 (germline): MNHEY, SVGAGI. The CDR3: CASSYSNLAGSTDTQYF. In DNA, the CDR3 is TGTGCCAGCAGTTACTCGAACCTAGCGGGAAGCACAGATACGCAGTATTTT.

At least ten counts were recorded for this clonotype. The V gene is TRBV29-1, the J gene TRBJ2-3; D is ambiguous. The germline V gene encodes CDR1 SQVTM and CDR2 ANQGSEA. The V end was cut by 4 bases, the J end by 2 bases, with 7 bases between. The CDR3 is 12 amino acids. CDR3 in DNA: TGCAGCGTTGCGGGCCCCACAGATACGCAGTATTTT. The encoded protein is CSVAGPTDTQYF.

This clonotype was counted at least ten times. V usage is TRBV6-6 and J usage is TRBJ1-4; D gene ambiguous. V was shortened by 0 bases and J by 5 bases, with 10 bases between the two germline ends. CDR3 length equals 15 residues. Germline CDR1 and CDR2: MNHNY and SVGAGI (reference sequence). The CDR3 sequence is CASSYSGPPNEKLFF. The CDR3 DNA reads TGTGCCAGCAGTTACTCGGGCCCCCCAAATGAAAAACTGTTTTTT.

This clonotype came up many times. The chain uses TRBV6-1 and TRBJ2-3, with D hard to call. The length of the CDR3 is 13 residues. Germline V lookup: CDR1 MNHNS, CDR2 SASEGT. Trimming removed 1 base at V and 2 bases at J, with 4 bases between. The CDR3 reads CASSEGYTDTQYF. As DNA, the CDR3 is TGTGCCAGCAGTGAAGGGTACACAGATACGCAGTATTTT.

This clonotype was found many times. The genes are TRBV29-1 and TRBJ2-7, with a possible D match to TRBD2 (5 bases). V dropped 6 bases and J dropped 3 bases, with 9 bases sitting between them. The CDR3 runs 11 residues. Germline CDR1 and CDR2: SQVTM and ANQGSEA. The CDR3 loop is CSVSRGYEQYF. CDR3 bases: TGCAGCGTGTCCCGGGGCTACGAGCAGTACTTC.

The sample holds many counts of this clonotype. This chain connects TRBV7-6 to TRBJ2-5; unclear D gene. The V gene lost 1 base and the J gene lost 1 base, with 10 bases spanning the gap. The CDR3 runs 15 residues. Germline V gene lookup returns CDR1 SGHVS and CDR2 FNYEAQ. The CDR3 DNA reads TGTGCCAGCAGCTTAGTCTATGCCATCCAAGAGACCCAGTACTTC. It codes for CASSLVYAIQETQYF. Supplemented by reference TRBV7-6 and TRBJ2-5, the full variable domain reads GAGVSQSPRYKVTKRGQDVALRCDPISGHVSLYWYRQALGQGPEFLTYFNYEAQQDKSGLPNDRFSAERPEGSISTLTIQRTEQRDSAMYRCASSLVYAIQETQYFGPGTRLLVL.

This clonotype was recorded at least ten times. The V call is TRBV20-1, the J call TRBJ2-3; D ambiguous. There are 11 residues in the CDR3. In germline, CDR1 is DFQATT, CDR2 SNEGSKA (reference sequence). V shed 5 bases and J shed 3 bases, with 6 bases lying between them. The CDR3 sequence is CSAPKTDTQYF. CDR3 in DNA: TGCAGTGCTCCGAAGACAGATACGCAGTATTTT.

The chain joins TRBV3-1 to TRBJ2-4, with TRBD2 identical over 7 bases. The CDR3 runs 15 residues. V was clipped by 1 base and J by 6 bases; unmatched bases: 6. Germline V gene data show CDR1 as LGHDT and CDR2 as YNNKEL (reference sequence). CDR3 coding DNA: TGTGCCAGCAGCCAAGTGGGGGGGAGAGGAAACATTCAGTACTTC. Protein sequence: CASSQVGGRGNIQYF.

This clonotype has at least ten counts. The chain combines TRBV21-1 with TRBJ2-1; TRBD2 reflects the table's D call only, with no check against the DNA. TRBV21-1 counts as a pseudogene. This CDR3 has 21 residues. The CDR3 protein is CASSISKSGTSGGALYNEQFF. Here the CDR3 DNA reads TGTGCCAGCAGCATTAGTAAGTCCGGGACTAGCGGGGGGGCTCTCTACAATGAGCAGTTCTTC.

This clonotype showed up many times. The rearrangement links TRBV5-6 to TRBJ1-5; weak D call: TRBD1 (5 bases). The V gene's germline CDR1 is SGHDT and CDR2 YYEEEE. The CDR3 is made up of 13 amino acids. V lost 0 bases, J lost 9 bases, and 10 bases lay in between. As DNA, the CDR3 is TGTGCCAGCAGCTTGGGGGGGGGAGGGCCCCAGCATTTT. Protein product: CASSLGGGGPQHF.

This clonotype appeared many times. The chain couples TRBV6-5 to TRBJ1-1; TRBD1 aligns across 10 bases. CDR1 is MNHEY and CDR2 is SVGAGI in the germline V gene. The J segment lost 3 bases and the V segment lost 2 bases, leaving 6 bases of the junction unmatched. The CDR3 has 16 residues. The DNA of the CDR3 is TGTGCCAGCAGTTACGACAGGGGGCTGGAGGACACTGAAGCTTTCTTT. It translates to CASSYDRGLEDTEAFF.

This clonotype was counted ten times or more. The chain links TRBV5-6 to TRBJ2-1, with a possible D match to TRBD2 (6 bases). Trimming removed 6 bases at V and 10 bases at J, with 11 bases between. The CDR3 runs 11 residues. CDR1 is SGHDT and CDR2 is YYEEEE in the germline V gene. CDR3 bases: TGTGCCAGCACCCTAGCGCAAGAGCAGTTCTTC. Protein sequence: CASTLAQEQFF.

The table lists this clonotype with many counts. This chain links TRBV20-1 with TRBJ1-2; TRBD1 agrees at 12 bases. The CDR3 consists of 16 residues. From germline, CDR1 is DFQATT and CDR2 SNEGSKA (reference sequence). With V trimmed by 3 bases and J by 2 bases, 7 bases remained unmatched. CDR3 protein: CSASQGQGAINYGYTF. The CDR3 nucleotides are TGCAGTGCTAGTCAGGGACAGGGGGCTATAAACTATGGCTACACCTTC.

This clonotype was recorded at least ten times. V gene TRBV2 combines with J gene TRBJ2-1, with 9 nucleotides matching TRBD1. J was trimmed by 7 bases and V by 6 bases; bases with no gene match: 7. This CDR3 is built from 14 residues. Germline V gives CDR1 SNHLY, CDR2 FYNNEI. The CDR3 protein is CASSDRGTGNEQFF. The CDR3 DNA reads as TGTGCCAGCAGCGACAGGGGGACCGGGAATGAGCAGTTCTTC.